This T cell receptor beta chain was captured by sequencing in a study of cytomegalovirus exposure and HLA in healthy donors. Findings of the study overall: A missense DCLRE1C variant was associated with V- and J-gene trimming of TCR beta chains in a later analysis, and an independent cohort replicated the association.

The PCR was carried out with 60 Vbeta primers and 13 Jbeta primers. Sequenced by immunoSEQ multiplex PCR; TCRdb stores in-frame clones only, minus some. The data hold about 100,000 clones, with roughly 78% observed a single time. Concerning this clone itself: Its antigen is currently unknown.

Per germline, CDR1 SNHLY and CDR2 FYNNEI. The CDR3 covers 13 residues. With 8 bases clipped from V and 2 bases from J, the junction kept 2 bases outside the gene matches. The TCR was taken from a woman aged 55-70 years in good health and CMV-seronegative. The sequenced sample was PBMCs. The rearrangement uses TRBV2 and TRBJ1-4; 7 bases are a match to TRBD1. CDR3 in amino acids: CASGRGTNEKLFF. The DNA of the CDR3 is TGTGCCAGCGGCAGGGGGACTAATGAAAAACTGTTTTTT.